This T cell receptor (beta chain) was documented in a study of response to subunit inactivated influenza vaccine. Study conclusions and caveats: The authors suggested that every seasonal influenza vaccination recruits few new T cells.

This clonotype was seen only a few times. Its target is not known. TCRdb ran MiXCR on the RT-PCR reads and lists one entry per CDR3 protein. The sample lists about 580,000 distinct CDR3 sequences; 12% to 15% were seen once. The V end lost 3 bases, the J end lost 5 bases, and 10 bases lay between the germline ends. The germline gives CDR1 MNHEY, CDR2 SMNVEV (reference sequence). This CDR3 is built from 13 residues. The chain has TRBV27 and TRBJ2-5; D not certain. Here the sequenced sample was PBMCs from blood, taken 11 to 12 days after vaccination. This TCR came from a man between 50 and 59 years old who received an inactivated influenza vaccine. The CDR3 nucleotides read TGTGCCAGCAGTTTTCAGGCGAGGGAGACCCAGTACTTC. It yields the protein CASSFQARETQYF.